The sequence of this TCR beta chain was determined in a study of cytomegalovirus exposure and HLA in healthy donors. Study as a whole: Earlier work reported 117 million unique TCR beta sequences from some 180 million T cells.

The PCR had 60 Vbeta and 13 Jbeta primers. Clones were sequenced by immunoSEQ multiplex PCR, and TCRdb holds only the in-frame ones, with some missing. The sample lists under 150,000 clones, roughly four fifths seen once, with around 2.4% in the top ten. CDR3 length: 16 residues. The V gene end was trimmed by 5 bases and the J gene end by 2 bases; junction bases not matched to a gene: 8. Germline V gives CDR1 SNHLY, CDR2 FYNNEI. This TCR was recovered from a male donor in good health and CMV-seronegative. The V gene is TRBV2, the J gene TRBJ2-3; TRBD2 matches at 9 bases. Sequences were obtained from PBMCs. DNA of the CDR3: TGTGCCAGCAGTCCCTTTCTAGCGGGGTCCACAGATACGCAGTATTTT. This gives the protein CASSPFLAGSTDTQYF.